Sequencing of this T cell receptor beta chain was carried out in a study of cytomegalovirus exposure and HLA in healthy donors. Study-level information: A previous analysis identified 95 million to 140 million unique TCR beta sequences derived from around 200 million T cells. Regarding the study as a whole: Data from an earlier analysis indicated that most TCR beta V segments were productive either about 87% or about 30% of the time. Reported results showed that the classifier diagnosed cytomegalovirus status with high specificity and sensitivity.

Concerning this clone itself: No antigen is known for it.

PCR primers comprised 60 Vbeta and 13 Jbeta primers. Using immunoSEQ multiplex PCR, the repertoire was profiled, and TCRdb retains in-frame clones only, with some absent. This sample has around 94,000 clones, with about three quarters found just once. Germline-derived CDR1 and CDR2 are MNHEY and SMNVEV (reference sequence). V was pared by 3 bases and J by 2 bases, with 4 bases of the junction left unmatched. The CDR3 length is 16 residues. This chain joins TRBV27 and TRBJ2-3, with 11 bases fitting TRBD2. The sequence came from a woman aged 40 to 50 in good health and CMV-seropositive. Sequencing was carried out using PBMCs. In DNA, the CDR3 is TGTGCCAGCAGTTTTACTAGCGGGAGCCTCACAGATACGCAGTATTTT. The encoded protein is CASSFTSGSLTDTQYF.